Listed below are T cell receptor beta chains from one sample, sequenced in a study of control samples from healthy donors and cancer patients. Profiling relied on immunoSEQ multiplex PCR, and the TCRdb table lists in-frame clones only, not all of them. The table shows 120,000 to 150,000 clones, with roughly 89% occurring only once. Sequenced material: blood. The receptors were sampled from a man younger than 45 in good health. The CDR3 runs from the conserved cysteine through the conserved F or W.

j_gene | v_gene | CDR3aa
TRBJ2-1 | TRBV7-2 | CASSPDPSTEQFF
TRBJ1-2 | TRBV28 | CASSTSQGNYGYTF
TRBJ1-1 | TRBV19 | CATTKSTPLEAFF
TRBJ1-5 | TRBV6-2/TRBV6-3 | CASSYYRGGLDQPQHF
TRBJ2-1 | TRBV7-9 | CASSLARAGNSYNEQFF
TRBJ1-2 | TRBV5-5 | CASSTDRDLYGYTF
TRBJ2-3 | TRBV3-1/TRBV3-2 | CASSQAIAANTDTQYF
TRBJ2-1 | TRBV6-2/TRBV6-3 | CASSYLGGNSNEQFF
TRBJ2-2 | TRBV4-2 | CASSQVVSPGGPTGELFF
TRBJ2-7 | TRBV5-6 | CASTRSGYEQYF
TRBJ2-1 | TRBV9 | CASSVLLAGNEQFF
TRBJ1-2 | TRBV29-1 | CSVGEAGGYTF
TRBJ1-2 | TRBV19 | CASSTTVGYTF
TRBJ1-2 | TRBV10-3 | CAISGPGTGDGYTF